This T cell receptor (beta chain) was documented in a study of blood T cell repertoires in COVID-19. Overall study context: The United States, Italy and Spain supplied acute and convalescent COVID-19 samples. PBMCs, B-cell-depleted T cells, or T cells were the source of the cDNA or gDNA that made up the material.

The CDR3 consists of 15 residues. Germline lookup yields CDR1 SGHNT and CDR2 YYREEE (reference sequence). With 4 bases removed from V and 0 bases from J, the gap between germline ends came to 11 bases. Methods used by the authors: Amplified reference gene primers provided the basis for estimating nucleated cell counts. TCRdb keeps only in-frame clones here, not all; method: immunoSEQ multiplex PCR. V and J calls plus clone size are reproduced from that table; the DNA served to infer D and trimming. The table shows 130,000 to 150,000 clones, with approximately 80% occurring only once. Source material: peripheral blood. This chain uses TRBV5-4 with TRBJ1-3; D unresolved. The sequence was collected from a woman aged 60-70 years with acute or convalescent COVID-19. The CDR3, as DNA: TGTGCCAGCAGCAAGGACTTCCCCTCTGGAAACACCATATATTTT. Its protein product is CASSKDFPSGNTIYF.